These T cell receptor beta chains were read from a single sample in a study of blood T cell repertoires in COVID-19. Profiling relied on immunoSEQ multiplex PCR, and the TCRdb table lists in-frame clones only, not all of them. The profile shows some 250,000 clones, approximately 83% of them singletons. Specimen: peripheral blood. All receptors come from a woman between 25 and 40 years old who had recovered from COVID-19. CDR3s include the opening cysteine and the closing phenylalanine or tryptophan. D genes are given only for firm matches. Clone size is not always given. Where it is, it says once, few, many or a class for expanded clones.

d_call	j_call	v_call	clone_size	cdr3_aa	cdr3_nt
TRBD1	TRBJ1-1	TRBV29-1	NA	CSVDPGQGDTEAFF	TGCAGCGTTGACCCGGGACAGGGTGACACTGAAGCTTTCTTT
NA	TRBJ1-1	TRBV6-5	once	CASSPLQGKAFF	TGTGCCAGCAGTCCCCTACAGGGTAAAGCTTTCTTT
NA	TRBJ1-6	TRBV18	few	CASSPLGGAYNSPLHF	TGTGCCAGCTCACCCCTGGGCGGGGCCTATAATTCACCCCTCCACTTT
TRBD2	TRBJ2-3	TRBV19	once	CASSPSGGADTDTQYF	TGTGCCAGTAGTCCTAGCGGGGGGGCCGACACAGATACGCAGTATTTT
TRBD1	TRBJ2-2	TRBV28	few	CASSLMGQGMGGELFF	TGTGCCAGCAGTTTAATGGGACAGGGGATGGGCGGGGAGCTGTTTTTT
TRBD1	TRBJ1-2	TRBV18	once	CASSPLRGPDYGYTF	TGTGCCAGCTCACCATTGAGGGGGCCAGACTATGGCTACACCTTC
NA	TRBJ2-5	TRBV5-1	NA	CASSLAGGAQETQYF	TGCGCCAGCAGCTTGGCCGGCGGGGCCCAAGAGACCCAGTACTTC
TRBD1	TRBJ1-6	TRBV19	many	CATRDRADSPLHF	TGTGCCACGAGAGACAGGGCTGATTCACCCCTCCACTTT
NA	TRBJ1-2	TRBV5-4	NA	CASSLALRGNYGYTF	TGTGCCAGCAGCTTAGCCCTCAGGGGAAACTATGGCTACACCTTC
NA	TRBJ1-5	TRBV27	NA	CASSSGKTGNNQPQHF	TGTGCCAGCAGTTCCGGTAAGACAGGCAACAATCAGCCCCAGCATTTT
NA	TRBJ2-7	TRBV27	NA	CASSLSGAEEQYF	TGTGCCAGCAGTTTATCGGGGGCGGAGGAGCAGTACTTC
NA	TRBJ1-2	TRBV20-1	NA	CSAKERYGYTF	TGCAGTGCCAAGGAGCGGTATGGCTACACCTTC
NA	TRBJ2-2	TRBV7-2	NA	CASSLDSAGELFF	TGTGCCAGCAGCTTAGACTCGGCCGGGGAGCTGTTTTTT
TRBD2	TRBJ2-1	TRBV7-2	NA	CADSSRSGRGGNEQFF	TGTGCCGACAGCTCACGGAGCGGCCGGGGGGGCAATGAGCAGTTCTTC
TRBD1	TRBJ1-2	TRBV6-1	NA	CASSEALRDSYGYTF	TGTGCCAGCAGTGAAGCGCTTCGGGACAGCTATGGCTACACCTTC
NA	TRBJ1-1	TRBV7-3	NA	CASSPMGGTEAFF	TGTGCCAGCAGCCCGATGGGGGGGACTGAAGCTTTCTTT
TRBD2	TRBJ2-3	TRBV19	NA	CASSTRGYGTSGGRGTDTQYF	TGTGCCAGTAGTACCCGGGGTTACGGGACTAGCGGGGGTCGGGGCACAGATACGCAGTATTTT
TRBD1	TRBJ1-4	TRBV4-3	once	CASSQDRDRGGEKLFF	TGCGCCAGCAGCCAAGATCGAGACAGGGGCGGTGAAAAACTGTTTTTT
TRBD1	TRBJ1-2	TRBV6-2/TRBV6-3	NA	CASSYSLGTGFGYTF	TGTGCCAGCAGTTACTCGTTGGGGACAGGGTTTGGCTACACCTTC
NA	TRBJ1-2	TRBV5-4	few	CASSFGQSLFF	TGTGCCAGCAGCTTCGGACAGAGCCTATTCTTC
TRBD2	TRBJ2-3	TRBV7-9	NA	CASIDSGGPTDTQYF	TGTGCCAGCATTGATAGCGGGGGGCCCACAGATACGCAGTATTTT
NA	TRBJ1-6	TRBV6-5	NA	CASSPLQGWSSPLHF	TGTGCCAGCAGTCCTCTACAGGGATGGAGTTCACCCCTCCACTTT
NA	TRBJ1-1	TRBV9	NA	CASSETGNTEAFF	TGTGCCAGCAGCGAGACAGGGAACACTGAAGCTTTCTTT
NA	TRBJ1-2	TRBV21-1	NA	CASSKVQNYGYTF	TGTGCCAGCAGCAAAGTTCAGAACTATGGCTACACCTTC
TRBD1	TRBJ1-1	TRBV3-1/TRBV3-2	NA	CASSQLTGGASAFF	TGTGCCAGCAGCCAATTGACAGGGGGCGCGTCAGCTTTCTTT